A single sample is the source of the 32 T cell receptor beta chains below, sequenced in a study of Ad26.COV2.S vaccination and SARS-CoV-2 variants. Described treatment: roughly 20 received Ad26.COV2.S at low or high dose, single or two shots; roughly five received placebo; per-sample allocation not given. The samples date from day 63 after the first vaccine or placebo injection. TCRdb's table, derived via immunoSEQ multiplex PCR, lists solely in-frame clones and lacks some. This sample carries about 350,000 clones, around 88% of them seen once, and the ten largest clones take roughly a tenth. Sequences were derived from peripheral blood, sampled in a trial of Ad26.COV2.S vaccine versus placebo. These receptors originate from a person aged 18-65 years who received the Ad26.COV2.S COVID-19 vaccine or a placebo.

CDR3 region: CASSIPGQSFFTDTQYF. CDR3 bases: TGTGCCAGTAGTATTCCCGGACAGTCCTTCTTCACAGATACGCAGTATTTT. The rearrangement links TRBV19 to TRBJ2-3; D might be TRBD1 (6 bases). Germline CDR1 LNHDA, CDR2 SQIVND (reference sequence). V was shortened by 3 bases and J by 2 bases, with 18 bases between the two germline ends. The CDR3 has 17 amino acids.

J is TRBJ2-2 and V is TRBV6-6; D is undetermined. Trimming removed 5 bases from V and 3 bases from J, with 13 bases in between. Germline loops: CDR1 MNHNY, CDR2 SVGAGI (reference sequence). The CDR3 has 15 amino acids. This chain's CDR3 is CASSPPKGDTGELFF. The CDR3 DNA reads TGTGCCAGCAGTCCCCCAAAGGGTGACACCGGGGAGCTGTTTTTT.

The chain recombines TRBV14 with TRBJ2-5; 10 nucleotides line up with TRBD2. The V segment lost 0 bases and the J segment 0 bases; nucleotides outside the gene matches: 13. Per germline, CDR1 SGHDN and CDR2 FVKESK. CDR3 length: 20 residues. The CDR3 sequence: CASSQDPPLAGTTHQETQYF. The DNA of the CDR3 is TGTGCCAGCAGCCAAGATCCCCCACTAGCGGGGACTACGCACCAAGAGACCCAGTACTTC.

The chain carries TRBV5-4 and TRBJ2-1; TRBD1 might be the D (5 bases). The CDR3 covers 15 residues. CDR1 is SGHNT, CDR2 YYREEE, per germline (reference sequence). Trimming removed 2 bases from V and 8 bases from J, with 17 bases in between. Here the CDR3 DNA reads TGTGCCAGCAGCTTCTCAGTCCGTCAGGGCGATGAGCAGTTCTTC. Translated, it gives CASSFSVRQGDEQFF.

The chain combines TRBV5-1 with TRBJ2-3; D possibly uses TRBD1 or TRBD2 (6 bases each). The CDR3 has 13 residues. Germline V lookup: CDR1 SGHRS, CDR2 YFSETQ. The germline V and J ends were trimmed by 6 bases and 2 bases, with 10 bases remaining between them. The CDR3 nucleotides are TGCGCCAGCAAGGGGGGAGACACAGATACGCAGTATTTT. It is translated as CASKGGDTDTQYF.

The J gene is TRBJ1-4, the V gene TRBV15; D call uncertain. V dropped 0 bases and J dropped 3 bases, with 8 bases sitting between them. Germline CDR1 is LNHNV and CDR2 is YYDKDF (reference sequence). The CDR3 has 15 amino acids. The CDR3 spells CATSRDIGPNEKLFF. The CDR3 DNA reads as TGTGCCACCAGCAGAGATATAGGGCCTAATGAAAAACTGTTTTTT.

In nucleotides, the CDR3 is TGTGCCATGCGGAGTGGGGGCACAGATACGCAGTATTTT. The encoded protein is CAMRSGGTDTQYF. The rearrangement joins TRBV10-3 to TRBJ2-3, with D hard to call. The CDR3 length is 13 residues. Trimming pared 9 bases from V and 1 base from J, leaving 11 bases between. The germline V gene has CDR1 ENHRY and CDR2 SYGVKD.

The chain's CDR3 is CACSLGGALYEQYF. CDR3 DNA: TGTGCCTGTTCTCTGGGGGGTGCTCTCTACGAGCAGTACTTC. The rearrangement joins TRBV30 to TRBJ2-7; TRBD2 might be the D (6 bases). Germline CDR1 reads GTSNPN; CDR2 reads SVGIG (reference sequence). The ends were cut back, 6 bases at V and 3 bases at J, with 18 bases in the middle. This CDR3 is 14 amino acids long.

The V and J genes are TRBV9 and TRBJ1-1, with 9 bases identical to TRBD1. This CDR3 comprises 17 residues. The V gene end was trimmed by 1 base and the J gene end by 3 bases; junction bases not matched to a gene: 10. Per the germline V gene, CDR1 is SGDLS and CDR2 is YYNGEE. The CDR3 sequence is CASSVFSGTGTHTEAFF. The CDR3 DNA sequence: TGTGCCAGCAGCGTATTCTCGGGGACAGGGACCCACACTGAAGCTTTCTTT.

The V gene is TRBV28, the J gene TRBJ1-1; the match to TRBD1 covers 7 bases. CDR3 length: 14 residues. The V gene's germline CDR1 is MDHEN and CDR2 SYDVKM. Trimming removed 5 bases from V and 0 bases from J; junction bases left unmatched: 3. DNA of the CDR3: TGTGCCAGCAGTCACGGGACAGTGAACACTGAAGCTTTCTTT. Protein sequence: CASSHGTVNTEAFF.

This clone was observed a handful of times. The chain joins TRBV19 to TRBJ2-4; 9 bases agree with TRBD1. Germline assignment: CDR1 LNHDA and CDR2 SQIVND (reference sequence). The CDR3 is 13 residues long. The junction had 5 bases not matched to a gene; V was cut back by 7 bases and J by 7 bases. The CDR3 loop reads CASILTGGNIQYF. CDR3 DNA: TGTGCCAGTATTCTCACAGGGGGCAACATTCAGTACTTC.

V is TRBV2 and J is TRBJ1-5; no definite D call. V was shortened by 3 bases and J by 7 bases, with 4 bases between the two germline ends. Per germline, CDR1 SNHLY and CDR2 FYNNEI. The CDR3 loop spans 11 amino acids. CDR3 sequence reads: CASSDTQPQHF. The CDR3 coding sequence is TGTGCCAGCAGTGATACGCAGCCCCAGCATTTT.

Here the CDR3 reads CASSDRGTPYNEQFF. In DNA form, the CDR3 reads TGTGCCAGTAGTGATCGGGGGACCCCGTACAATGAGCAGTTCTTC. The chain employs TRBV19 and TRBJ2-1; maybe TRBD2 (6 bases). The CDR3 contains 15 residues. The V and J ends lost 5 bases and 4 bases respectively, with 15 bases between them. Germline CDR1 is LNHDA and CDR2 is SQIVND (reference sequence).

The chain carries TRBV9 and TRBJ2-1, with TRBD2 matching over 14 bases. Germline lookup yields CDR1 SGDLS and CDR2 YYNGEE. The J segment lost 0 bases and the V segment lost 0 bases, leaving 8 bases of the junction unmatched. The CDR3 spans 20 residues. The CDR3 DNA is TGTGCCAGCAGCGTAGGGGACGGACTAGCGGGGGGACACTCCTACAATGAGCAGTTCTTC. Its translation: CASSVGDGLAGGHSYNEQFF.

The chain is built from TRBV24-1 and TRBJ2-1, with D perhaps TRBD2 (9 bases). Germline values: CDR1 KGHDR, CDR2 SFDVKD. The CDR3 spans 19 residues. V dropped 4 bases and J dropped 12 bases, with 33 bases sitting between them. The CDR3 DNA is TGTGCCACCAGTGACTCAGGACAGGGAAGGCTAGCGGGGATTGGGGGGCAGTTCTTC. Translated, it gives CATSDSGQGRLAGIGGQFF.

CDR3 DNA: TGTGCCACCAGCAGGGAGGCCGGGACAGGGGGGGAAAAACTGTTTTTT. Protein: CATSREAGTGGEKLFF. This chain uses TRBV15 with TRBJ1-4; TRBD1 matches at 11 bases. Per germline, CDR1 LNHNV and CDR2 YYDKDF (reference sequence). The junction had 8 bases not matched to a gene; V was cut back by 3 bases and J by 8 bases. The length of the CDR3 is 16 residues.

The chain uses TRBV6-2 or TRBV6-3 and TRBJ2-1; D remains ambiguous. Per the germline V gene, CDR1 is MNHEY and CDR2 is SVGEGT. V was pared by 4 bases and J by 7 bases, with 17 bases between. This CDR3 has 15 amino acids. CDR3 coding DNA: TGTGCCAGCAGTTCCTCCCCCCTACAGAGAAATGAGCAGTTCTTC. It translates to CASSSSPLQRNEQFF.

This sequence joins TRBV4-1 and TRBJ1-5; D remains ambiguous. The CDR3 loop spans 15 amino acids. Germline-derived CDR1 and CDR2 are MGHRA and YSYEKL. V was cut by 4 bases and J by 1 base, with 11 bases left in between. The CDR3 nucleotides read TGCGCCAGCAGCCCCGGGAGGGTAAGCAATCAGCCCCAGCATTTT. This encodes CASSPGRVSNQPQHF.

V and J are TRBV5-4 and TRBJ1-4; D might be TRBD1 (6 bases). Germline V gene lookup returns CDR1 SGHNT and CDR2 YYREEE (reference sequence). Deletions cut 3 bases from V and 7 bases from J, with 13 bases between. This CDR3 comprises 14 residues. The CDR3: CASSSGGQAEKLFF. CDR3 nucleotides: TGTGCCAGCAGCTCGGGGGGGCAGGCTGAAAAACTGTTTTTT. Filled out from reference TRBV5-4 and TRBJ1-4, the complete variable domain reads ETGVTQSPTHLIKTRGQQVTLRCSSQSGHNTVSWYQQALGQGPQFIFQYYREEENGRGNFPPRFSGLQFPNYSSELNVNALELDDSALYLCASSSGGQAEKLFFGSGTQLSVL.

The chain combines TRBV29-1 with TRBJ2-1; 7 bases are a match to TRBD2. Germline V lookup: CDR1 SQVTM, CDR2 ANQGSEA. The length of the CDR3 is 15 residues. V shed 4 bases, J shed 3 bases, and the junction held 9 bases outside the gene matches. The CDR3 nucleotides read TGCAGCGTTGCCCTCAGCGGGACCTTCTACAATGAGCAGTTCTTC. Its translation is CSVALSGTFYNEQFF.

The V gene is TRBV5-1, the J gene TRBJ2-7, with TRBD2 matching 10 bases. With 8 bases clipped from V and 5 bases from J, the junction kept 7 bases outside the gene matches. CDR3 size: 13 residues. Looked up from germline, CDR1 is SGHRS and CDR2 is YFSETQ. The CDR3 spells CARGGLAFNEQYF. The CDR3 DNA follows: TGCGCCAGGGGGGGACTAGCGTTCAACGAGCAGTACTTC.

The chain joins TRBV3-1 (or the pseudogene TRBV3-2) to TRBJ2-1; TRBD2 is a possible D gene (5 bases). V lost 4 bases to trimming and J lost 8 bases, with 18 bases between them. Per germline, CDR1 LGHDT and CDR2 YNNKEL (reference sequence). This CDR3 has 15 amino acids. The CDR3 nucleotides are TGTGCCAGCAGCCTCGAAGGTGGAGGCCCCTATGAGCAGTTCTTC. It is translated as CASSLEGGGPYEQFF.

The rearrangement uses TRBV28 and TRBJ1-1; no reliable D call. Germline V gives CDR1 MDHEN, CDR2 SYDVKM. V was pared by 5 bases and J by 5 bases, with 15 bases between. This CDR3 comprises 14 residues. The CDR3 nucleotides read TGTGCCAGCAGTCCCGCCGCGGTCCATACTGAAGCTTTCTTT. Translation gives CASSPAAVHTEAFF.

This chain uses TRBV5-5 with TRBJ2-5; D may be TRBD1 or TRBD2 (5 bases each). V was trimmed by 1 base and J by 5 bases, leaving 15 bases between them. The germline V gene has CDR1 SGHKS and CDR2 YYEKEE (reference sequence). The CDR3 consists of 15 residues. The CDR3 is CASSLQWGGSETQYF. CDR3 sequence (DNA): TGTGCCAGCAGCTTGCAGTGGGGCGGGTCGGAGACCCAGTACTTC.

The V and J genes are TRBV7-6 and TRBJ1-5; D remains ambiguous. The germline V gene encodes CDR1 SGHVS and CDR2 FNYEAQ. CDR3 size: 13 residues. V was shortened by 8 bases and J by 0 bases, with 8 bases between the two germline ends. The CDR3 sequence: CASGGNSNQPQHF. Here the CDR3 DNA reads TGTGCCAGCGGAGGAAATAGCAATCAGCCCCAGCATTTT.

The genes are TRBV16 and TRBJ1-2; TRBD1 aligns across 7 bases. V lost 6 bases and J lost 0; bases outside the gene matches: 1. Germline V gives CDR1 KGHSY, CDR2 FQNENV. The CDR3 runs 13 residues. The CDR3 is CASSTGANYGYTF. In nucleotides, the CDR3 is TGTGCCAGCAGTACAGGGGCTAACTATGGCTACACCTTC.

This rearrangement joins TRBV6-1 to TRBJ2-3; possible D gene TRBD1, 6 bases. There are 15 residues in the CDR3. Deletions cut 0 bases from V and 3 bases from J, with 10 bases between. Germline V gene lookup returns CDR1 MNHNS and CDR2 SASEGT. CDR3 protein: CASSEAYRETDTQYF. The CDR3 nucleotides read TGTGCCAGCAGTGAAGCGTACAGGGAAACAGATACGCAGTATTTT.

This chain joins TRBV7-9 and TRBJ2-7, with no clear D. V gave up 7 bases and J gave up 2 bases, with 6 bases separating them. CDR1 SEHNR and CDR2 FQNEAQ come from the germline V gene (reference sequence). The CDR3 is 11 amino acids. The CDR3, as DNA: TGTGCCAGCACCAGCACCTACGAGCAGTACTTC. Residues: CASTSTYEQYF.

The J gene is TRBJ2-7, the V gene TRBV29-1; D is perhaps TRBD1 (5 bases). The CDR3 length is 12 residues. Trimming cost V 5 bases and J 6 bases, with 14 bases left between them. Germline lookup yields CDR1 SQVTM and CDR2 ANQGSEA. The CDR3 coding sequence is TGCAGCGTTTCCGGAGACAGCCCCGAGCAGTACTTC. This sequence encodes CSVSGDSPEQYF.

The V and J genes are TRBV9 and TRBJ2-6; D is tentatively TRBD1 or TRBD2 (5 bases each). CDR3 length: 15 amino acids. Trimming pared 4 bases from V and 0 bases from J, leaving 8 bases between. The germline gives CDR1 SGDLS, CDR2 YYNGEE. The CDR3 sequence: CASSSGGSGANVLTF. The CDR3 nucleotides read TGTGCCAGCAGCTCTGGGGGCTCTGGGGCCAACGTCCTGACTTTC.

The chain uses TRBV6-6 and TRBJ1-1; D call uncertain. The germline V and J ends were trimmed by 2 bases and 5 bases, with 6 bases remaining between them. The CDR3 loop spans 12 amino acids. Germline V gives CDR1 MNHNY, CDR2 SVGAGI (reference sequence). DNA for the CDR3: TGTGCCAGCAGTTACGTTGGTACTGAAGCTTTCTTT. Encoded protein: CASSYVGTEAFF.

This sequence joins TRBV7-9 and TRBJ1-5; weak D call: TRBD1 (5 bases). The V gene's germline CDR1 is SEHNR and CDR2 FQNEAQ (reference sequence). V was pared by 6 bases and J by 3 bases, with 12 bases between. The CDR3 is 14 residues long. The CDR3 DNA is TGTGCCAGCAGTCAGGCCAGGGACAATCAGCCCCAGCATTTT. It translates to CASSQARDNQPQHF.